This section outlines one T cell receptor (beta chain) sequence together with its context. Only a few counts were recorded for this clonotype. Its antigen remains undetermined. It has no much larger one-base neighbor in the sample; base qualities were not kept. The sample comes from a study of CD8+CD57+ T cells in acquired aplastic anemia (dated by TCRdb to 2016 to 2018). As for the study more broadly: A mean of 3.2 ug of DNA, ranging from roughly 0.19 to 30 ug, was extracted from sorted CD4+ and CD8+ cells. Healthy donor samples averaged about 9.8 million reads for CD4+ and 11 million to 13 million for CD8+ cells. Overall study outcomes, separate from this receptor: Around 27 CD8+ CDR3 sequences were found to be shared between patients and controls, but these sequences appeared to be highly expressed in patients and within the immunodominant clones of the patients. Patients and healthy controls showed no significant difference in CD8+ Simpson's diversity (P=0.060).

Profiling of TCR beta VDJ combinations and CDR3 sequences used genomic DNA as the template. An Illumina HiSeq 2000 was used for TCR repertoire sequencing. In the authors' own workflow: TRBV/TRBJ rearrangement plots, CDR3 size and DJ length profiles, and Simpson's diversity index were used to assess repertoires. The most abundant DNA sequence in the deep sequencing data was defined as the immunodominant clone. CDR3 amino acid sequences were screened for sharing across subjects and compared with published repertoires and the VDJdb database. The public sequencing data were trimmed at Q25 with fastp and processed into clonotypes with MiXCR by TCRdb, which kept only in-frame beta chains. CDR3 protein duplicates are merged, each entry listing the most common genes and DNA. None of the V and J calls come from the authors' own analysis; TCRdb made them. The sample yields about 170,000 distinct CDR3 sequences; 60% to 70% were counted once. The ten largest clones take up around 45% of the sample.

Looking up the germline V gene yields CDR1 MDHEN and CDR2 SYDVKM. Reading from cysteine to phenylalanine, the CDR3 counts 15 amino acids. CDR3 DNA only is kept here, 45 bases in frame from base 1. The germline V and J ends show losses of 7 bases and 5 bases respectively, and no gene match explains 9 bases of the junction. TCR repertoires of sorted CD4+ and CD8+ blood T cells from severe aplastic anemia patients and healthy subjects were deep-sequenced in the study. Ficoll-Paque density gradient centrifugation was used to isolate peripheral blood mononuclear cells. CD4+ and CD8+ T cells were sorted by FACS or magnetic beads before DNA extraction.

This clonotype was obtained from a human donor in good health. Input material: sorted CD4+, CD8+, or CD8+CD57+ T cells (not recorded which) from PBMCs. The chain links TRBV28 with TRBJ1-2, with 11 junctional bases fitting TRBD1. CDR3 protein: CASTRTGGYRYGYTF. In nucleotides, the sequence is TGTGCCAGCACCAGGACAGGGGGCTATCGATATGGCTACACCTTC.